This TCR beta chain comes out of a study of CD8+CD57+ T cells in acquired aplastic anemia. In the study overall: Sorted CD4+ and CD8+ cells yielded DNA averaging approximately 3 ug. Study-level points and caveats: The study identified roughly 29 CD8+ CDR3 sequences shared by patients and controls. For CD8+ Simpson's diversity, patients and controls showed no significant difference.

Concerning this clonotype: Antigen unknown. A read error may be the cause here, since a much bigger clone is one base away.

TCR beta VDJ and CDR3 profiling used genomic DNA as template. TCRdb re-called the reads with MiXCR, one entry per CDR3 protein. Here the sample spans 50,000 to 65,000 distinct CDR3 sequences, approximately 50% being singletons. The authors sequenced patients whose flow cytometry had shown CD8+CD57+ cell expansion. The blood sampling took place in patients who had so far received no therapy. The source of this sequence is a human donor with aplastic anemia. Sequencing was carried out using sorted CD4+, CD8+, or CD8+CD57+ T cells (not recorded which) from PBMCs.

CDR3 DNA sequence: TGTGCCAGCAGCCCGGGTACCCCCGTCAATGAGCAGTTCTTC. Its protein is CASSPGTPVNEQFF. The gene calls are TRBV11-1 and TRBJ2-1; the D is unclear. Trimming cost V 5 bases and J 6 bases, with 14 bases left between them. This CDR3 region has 14 residues. The germline V gene encodes CDR1 SGHAT and CDR2 FQDESV (reference sequence).